This T cell receptor beta chain is drawn from a study of early T cells in non-severe SARS-CoV-2 infection. Background on the study: Sequencing was performed on bulk RNA from unsorted whole blood, leaving chains unpaired. Broader study findings: Lookups in VDJdb leaned toward anti-spike CD8 responses and missed private and CD4 specificities.

Comments on this clonotype: Antigen: not known.

Individual cDNA molecules were tagged with unique molecular identifiers. TCRdb called the 5' RACE reads again in MiXCR, with one record for every CDR3 protein. Among over 50,000 distinct CDR3 sequences, about 16% were seen once, and the ten largest hold more than 8.5%. The CDR3 has 14 residues. V was cut by 4 bases and J by 5 bases, with 14 bases left in between. The chain links TRBV12-3 or TRBV12-4 to TRBJ1-1; tentative D call: TRBD1 (5 bases). The sequence came from an adult who was a healthcare worker with PCR-confirmed SARS-CoV-2 infection or an uninfected control (not recorded which). The sample in question was whole blood, obtained at baseline. In DNA form, the CDR3 reads TGTGCCAGCAGTTCCCTCGGGGGGGGGACTGAAGCTTTCTTT. The encoded protein is CASSSLGGGTEAFF.